This is a list of T cell receptor beta chains from one sample in a study of T cells in Graves' hyperthyroidism and ophthalmopathy. TCRdb passed the multiplex PCR reads through MiXCR, listing each CDR3 protein once. This repertoire shows 550,000 to 600,000 distinct CDR3 sequences, roughly 46% found once; its top ten account for 15% to 20%. The sequencing sample was made of peripheral blood or thyroid tissue (not recorded which). Every receptor here comes from an adult woman with Graves' disease, either hyperthyroidism or ophthalmopathy (not recorded which). Both conserved end residues are part of each CDR3. The D gene is left open where the match is weak. Only part of the rows carry a size: once, few, many, or a class if the clone is expanded.

d_gene	v_gene	j_gene	abundance	CDR3nt	CDR3aa
NA	TRBV20-1	TRBJ1-1	many	TGCAGTGCCACCTCAGGGACTTCTGAAGCTTTCTTT	CSATSGTSEAFF
TRBD2	TRBV7-9	TRBJ2-7	many	TGTGCCAGCAGCCCAGCGGGGACCAGATACGAGCAGTACTTC	CASSPAGTRYEQYF
NA	TRBV29-1	TRBJ2-5	NA	TGCAGCGTTATAATAGAGACCCAGTACTTC	CSVIIETQYF
NA	TRBV5-1	TRBJ1-1	many	TGCGCCAGCAGCTTGTATTTTCGGAACACTGAAACTTTCTTT	CASSLYFRNTETFF
NA	TRBV9	TRBJ1-2	NA	TGTGCCAGCAGCGTAGCCCGGGGGGGACGAAGCTATGGCTACACCTTC	CASSVARGGRSYGYTF
TRBD1	TRBV9	TRBJ1-5	NA	TGTGCCAGCAGCCAAGGGGGGACAGGGAGGCAGCCCCAGCATTTT	CASSQGGTGRQPQHF
TRBD1	TRBV7-9	TRBJ2-6	few	TGTGCCAGCAGCGGCAGGGGGCGTGGGGCCAACGTCCTGACTTTC	CASSGRGRGANVLTF
NA	TRBV7-8	TRBJ2-6	NA	TGTGCCAGCAGCTCCTCGGACCCCGGACGCGGACTGACTTTC	CASSSSDPGRGLTF
NA	TRBV13	TRBJ1-6	many	TGTGCCAGCAGCTTAACAGCGACTAATTCACCCCTCCACTTT	CASSLTATNSPLHF
TRBD2	TRBV7-2	TRBJ2-5	NA	TGTGCCAGCAGCTTAGAGGTAGCGGGGCTGGAGACCCAGTACTTC	CASSLEVAGLETQYF
NA	TRBV24-1	TRBJ2-7	NA	TGTGCCACCAGCCCCCGTGGGGTAAACGAGCAGTACTTC	CATSPRGVNEQYF
TRBD1	TRBV4-1	TRBJ1-1	many	TGCGCCAGCAGCCAAATTCTTGGGACAGGGGCTAACACTGAAGCTTTCTTT	CASSQILGTGANTEAFF
NA	TRBV5-1	TRBJ1-1	NA	TGCGCCAGCAGCGCCAGACACGGGCCAGCAGAGGCTTTCTTT	CASSARHGPAEAFF
TRBD1	TRBV10-3	TRBJ2-7	NA	TGTGCCATCAGTTACCCGGGACAGGAGGCCTACGAGCAGTACTTC	CAISYPGQEAYEQYF
NA	TRBV7-8	TRBJ1-6	NA	TGTGCCAGCAGCCATCGGGGGGATTCACCCCTCCACTTT	CASSHRGDSPLHF
TRBD2	TRBV2	TRBJ2-5	NA	TGTGCCAGTAAGGGACTAGCGGGAGGTTCACACCAAGAGACCCAGTACTTC	CASKGLAGGSHQETQYF
NA	TRBV29-1	TRBJ1-2	NA	TGCAGCTTAGAAGGGTCGGGAACCTTC	CSLEGSGTF
NA	TRBV29-1	TRBJ2-3	NA	TGCAGCGCTGGCAGGGACCCTGCAGATACGCAGTATTTT	CSAGRDPADTQYF
NA	TRBV7-9	TRBJ1-4	many	TGTGCCAGCAGTTCTCCCGGCGGGGAAAAACTGTTTTTT	CASSSPGGEKLFF
NA	TRBV7-9	TRBJ2-5	NA	TGTGCCAGCATCCGTCGAGATCAAGAGACCCAGTACTTC	CASIRRDQETQYF